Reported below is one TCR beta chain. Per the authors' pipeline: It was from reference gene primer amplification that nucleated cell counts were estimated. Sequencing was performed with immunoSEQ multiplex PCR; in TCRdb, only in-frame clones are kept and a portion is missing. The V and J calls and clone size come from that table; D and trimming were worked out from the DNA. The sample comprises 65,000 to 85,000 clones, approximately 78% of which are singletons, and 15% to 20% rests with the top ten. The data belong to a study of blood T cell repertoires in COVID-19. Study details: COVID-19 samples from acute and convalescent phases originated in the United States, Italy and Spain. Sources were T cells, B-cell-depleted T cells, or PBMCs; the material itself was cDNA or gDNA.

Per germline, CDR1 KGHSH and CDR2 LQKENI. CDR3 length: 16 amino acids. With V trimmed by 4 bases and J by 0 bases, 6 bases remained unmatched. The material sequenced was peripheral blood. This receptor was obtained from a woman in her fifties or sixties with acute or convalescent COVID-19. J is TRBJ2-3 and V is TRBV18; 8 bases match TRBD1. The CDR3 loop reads CASSRAGGWSTDTQYF. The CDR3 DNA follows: TGTGCCAGCTCACGGGCAGGGGGCTGGAGCACAGATACGCAGTATTTT. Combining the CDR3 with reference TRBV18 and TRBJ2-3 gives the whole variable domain NAGVMQNPRHLVRRRGQEARLRCSPMKGHSHVYWYRQLPEEGLKFMVYLQKENIIDESGMPKERFSAEFPKEGPSILRIQQVVRGDSAAYFCASSRAGGWSTDTQYFGPGTRLTVL.